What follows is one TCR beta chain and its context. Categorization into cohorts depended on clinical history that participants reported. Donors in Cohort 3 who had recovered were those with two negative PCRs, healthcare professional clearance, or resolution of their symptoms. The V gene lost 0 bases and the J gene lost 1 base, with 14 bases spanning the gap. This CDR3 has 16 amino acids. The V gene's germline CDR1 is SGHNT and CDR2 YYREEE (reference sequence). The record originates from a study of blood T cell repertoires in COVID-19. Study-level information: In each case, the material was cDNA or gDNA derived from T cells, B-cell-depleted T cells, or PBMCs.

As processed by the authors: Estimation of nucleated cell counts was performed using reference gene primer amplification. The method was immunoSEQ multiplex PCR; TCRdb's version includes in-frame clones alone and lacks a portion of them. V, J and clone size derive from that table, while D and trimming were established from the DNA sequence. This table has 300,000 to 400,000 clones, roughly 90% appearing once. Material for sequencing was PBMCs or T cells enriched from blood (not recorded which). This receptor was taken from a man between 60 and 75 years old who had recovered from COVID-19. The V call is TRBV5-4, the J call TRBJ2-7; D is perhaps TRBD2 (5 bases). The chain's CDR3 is CASSLALGRRSYEQYF. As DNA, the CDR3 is TGTGCCAGCAGCTTGGCACTAGGAAGGAGGTCCTACGAGCAGTACTTC.